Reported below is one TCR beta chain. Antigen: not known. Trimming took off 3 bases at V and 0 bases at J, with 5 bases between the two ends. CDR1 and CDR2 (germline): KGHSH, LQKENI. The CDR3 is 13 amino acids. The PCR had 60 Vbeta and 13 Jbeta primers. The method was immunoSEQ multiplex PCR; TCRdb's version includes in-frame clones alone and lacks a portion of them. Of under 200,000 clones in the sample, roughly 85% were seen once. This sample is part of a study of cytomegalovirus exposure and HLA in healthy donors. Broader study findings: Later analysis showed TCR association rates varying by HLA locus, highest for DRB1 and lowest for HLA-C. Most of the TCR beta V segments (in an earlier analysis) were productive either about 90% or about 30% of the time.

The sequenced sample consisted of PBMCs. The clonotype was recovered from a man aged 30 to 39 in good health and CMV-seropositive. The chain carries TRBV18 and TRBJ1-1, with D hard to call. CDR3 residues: CASSPELNTEAFF. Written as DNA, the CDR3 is TGTGCCAGCTCACCGGAGTTGAACACTGAAGCTTTCTTT. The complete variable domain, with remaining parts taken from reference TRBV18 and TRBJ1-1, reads NAGVMQNPRHLVRRRGQEARLRCSPMKGHSHVYWYRQLPEEGLKFMVYLQKENIIDESGMPKERFSAEFPKEGPSILRIQQVVRGDSAAYFCASSPELNTEAFFGQGTRLTVV.